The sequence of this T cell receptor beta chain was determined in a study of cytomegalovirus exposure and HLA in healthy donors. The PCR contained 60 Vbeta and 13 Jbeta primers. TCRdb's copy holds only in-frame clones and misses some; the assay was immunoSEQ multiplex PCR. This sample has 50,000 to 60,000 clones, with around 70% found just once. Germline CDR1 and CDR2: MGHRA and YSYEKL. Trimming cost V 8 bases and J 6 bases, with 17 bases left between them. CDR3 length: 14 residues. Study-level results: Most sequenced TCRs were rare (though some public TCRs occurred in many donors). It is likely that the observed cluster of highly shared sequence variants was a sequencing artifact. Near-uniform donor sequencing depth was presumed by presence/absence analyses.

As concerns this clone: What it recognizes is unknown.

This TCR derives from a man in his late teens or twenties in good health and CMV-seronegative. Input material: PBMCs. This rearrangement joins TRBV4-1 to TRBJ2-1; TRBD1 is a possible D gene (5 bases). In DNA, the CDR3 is TGCGCCAGCGGGATCCAGGGATTTAGCAATGAGCAGTTCTTC. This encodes CASGIQGFSNEQFF.